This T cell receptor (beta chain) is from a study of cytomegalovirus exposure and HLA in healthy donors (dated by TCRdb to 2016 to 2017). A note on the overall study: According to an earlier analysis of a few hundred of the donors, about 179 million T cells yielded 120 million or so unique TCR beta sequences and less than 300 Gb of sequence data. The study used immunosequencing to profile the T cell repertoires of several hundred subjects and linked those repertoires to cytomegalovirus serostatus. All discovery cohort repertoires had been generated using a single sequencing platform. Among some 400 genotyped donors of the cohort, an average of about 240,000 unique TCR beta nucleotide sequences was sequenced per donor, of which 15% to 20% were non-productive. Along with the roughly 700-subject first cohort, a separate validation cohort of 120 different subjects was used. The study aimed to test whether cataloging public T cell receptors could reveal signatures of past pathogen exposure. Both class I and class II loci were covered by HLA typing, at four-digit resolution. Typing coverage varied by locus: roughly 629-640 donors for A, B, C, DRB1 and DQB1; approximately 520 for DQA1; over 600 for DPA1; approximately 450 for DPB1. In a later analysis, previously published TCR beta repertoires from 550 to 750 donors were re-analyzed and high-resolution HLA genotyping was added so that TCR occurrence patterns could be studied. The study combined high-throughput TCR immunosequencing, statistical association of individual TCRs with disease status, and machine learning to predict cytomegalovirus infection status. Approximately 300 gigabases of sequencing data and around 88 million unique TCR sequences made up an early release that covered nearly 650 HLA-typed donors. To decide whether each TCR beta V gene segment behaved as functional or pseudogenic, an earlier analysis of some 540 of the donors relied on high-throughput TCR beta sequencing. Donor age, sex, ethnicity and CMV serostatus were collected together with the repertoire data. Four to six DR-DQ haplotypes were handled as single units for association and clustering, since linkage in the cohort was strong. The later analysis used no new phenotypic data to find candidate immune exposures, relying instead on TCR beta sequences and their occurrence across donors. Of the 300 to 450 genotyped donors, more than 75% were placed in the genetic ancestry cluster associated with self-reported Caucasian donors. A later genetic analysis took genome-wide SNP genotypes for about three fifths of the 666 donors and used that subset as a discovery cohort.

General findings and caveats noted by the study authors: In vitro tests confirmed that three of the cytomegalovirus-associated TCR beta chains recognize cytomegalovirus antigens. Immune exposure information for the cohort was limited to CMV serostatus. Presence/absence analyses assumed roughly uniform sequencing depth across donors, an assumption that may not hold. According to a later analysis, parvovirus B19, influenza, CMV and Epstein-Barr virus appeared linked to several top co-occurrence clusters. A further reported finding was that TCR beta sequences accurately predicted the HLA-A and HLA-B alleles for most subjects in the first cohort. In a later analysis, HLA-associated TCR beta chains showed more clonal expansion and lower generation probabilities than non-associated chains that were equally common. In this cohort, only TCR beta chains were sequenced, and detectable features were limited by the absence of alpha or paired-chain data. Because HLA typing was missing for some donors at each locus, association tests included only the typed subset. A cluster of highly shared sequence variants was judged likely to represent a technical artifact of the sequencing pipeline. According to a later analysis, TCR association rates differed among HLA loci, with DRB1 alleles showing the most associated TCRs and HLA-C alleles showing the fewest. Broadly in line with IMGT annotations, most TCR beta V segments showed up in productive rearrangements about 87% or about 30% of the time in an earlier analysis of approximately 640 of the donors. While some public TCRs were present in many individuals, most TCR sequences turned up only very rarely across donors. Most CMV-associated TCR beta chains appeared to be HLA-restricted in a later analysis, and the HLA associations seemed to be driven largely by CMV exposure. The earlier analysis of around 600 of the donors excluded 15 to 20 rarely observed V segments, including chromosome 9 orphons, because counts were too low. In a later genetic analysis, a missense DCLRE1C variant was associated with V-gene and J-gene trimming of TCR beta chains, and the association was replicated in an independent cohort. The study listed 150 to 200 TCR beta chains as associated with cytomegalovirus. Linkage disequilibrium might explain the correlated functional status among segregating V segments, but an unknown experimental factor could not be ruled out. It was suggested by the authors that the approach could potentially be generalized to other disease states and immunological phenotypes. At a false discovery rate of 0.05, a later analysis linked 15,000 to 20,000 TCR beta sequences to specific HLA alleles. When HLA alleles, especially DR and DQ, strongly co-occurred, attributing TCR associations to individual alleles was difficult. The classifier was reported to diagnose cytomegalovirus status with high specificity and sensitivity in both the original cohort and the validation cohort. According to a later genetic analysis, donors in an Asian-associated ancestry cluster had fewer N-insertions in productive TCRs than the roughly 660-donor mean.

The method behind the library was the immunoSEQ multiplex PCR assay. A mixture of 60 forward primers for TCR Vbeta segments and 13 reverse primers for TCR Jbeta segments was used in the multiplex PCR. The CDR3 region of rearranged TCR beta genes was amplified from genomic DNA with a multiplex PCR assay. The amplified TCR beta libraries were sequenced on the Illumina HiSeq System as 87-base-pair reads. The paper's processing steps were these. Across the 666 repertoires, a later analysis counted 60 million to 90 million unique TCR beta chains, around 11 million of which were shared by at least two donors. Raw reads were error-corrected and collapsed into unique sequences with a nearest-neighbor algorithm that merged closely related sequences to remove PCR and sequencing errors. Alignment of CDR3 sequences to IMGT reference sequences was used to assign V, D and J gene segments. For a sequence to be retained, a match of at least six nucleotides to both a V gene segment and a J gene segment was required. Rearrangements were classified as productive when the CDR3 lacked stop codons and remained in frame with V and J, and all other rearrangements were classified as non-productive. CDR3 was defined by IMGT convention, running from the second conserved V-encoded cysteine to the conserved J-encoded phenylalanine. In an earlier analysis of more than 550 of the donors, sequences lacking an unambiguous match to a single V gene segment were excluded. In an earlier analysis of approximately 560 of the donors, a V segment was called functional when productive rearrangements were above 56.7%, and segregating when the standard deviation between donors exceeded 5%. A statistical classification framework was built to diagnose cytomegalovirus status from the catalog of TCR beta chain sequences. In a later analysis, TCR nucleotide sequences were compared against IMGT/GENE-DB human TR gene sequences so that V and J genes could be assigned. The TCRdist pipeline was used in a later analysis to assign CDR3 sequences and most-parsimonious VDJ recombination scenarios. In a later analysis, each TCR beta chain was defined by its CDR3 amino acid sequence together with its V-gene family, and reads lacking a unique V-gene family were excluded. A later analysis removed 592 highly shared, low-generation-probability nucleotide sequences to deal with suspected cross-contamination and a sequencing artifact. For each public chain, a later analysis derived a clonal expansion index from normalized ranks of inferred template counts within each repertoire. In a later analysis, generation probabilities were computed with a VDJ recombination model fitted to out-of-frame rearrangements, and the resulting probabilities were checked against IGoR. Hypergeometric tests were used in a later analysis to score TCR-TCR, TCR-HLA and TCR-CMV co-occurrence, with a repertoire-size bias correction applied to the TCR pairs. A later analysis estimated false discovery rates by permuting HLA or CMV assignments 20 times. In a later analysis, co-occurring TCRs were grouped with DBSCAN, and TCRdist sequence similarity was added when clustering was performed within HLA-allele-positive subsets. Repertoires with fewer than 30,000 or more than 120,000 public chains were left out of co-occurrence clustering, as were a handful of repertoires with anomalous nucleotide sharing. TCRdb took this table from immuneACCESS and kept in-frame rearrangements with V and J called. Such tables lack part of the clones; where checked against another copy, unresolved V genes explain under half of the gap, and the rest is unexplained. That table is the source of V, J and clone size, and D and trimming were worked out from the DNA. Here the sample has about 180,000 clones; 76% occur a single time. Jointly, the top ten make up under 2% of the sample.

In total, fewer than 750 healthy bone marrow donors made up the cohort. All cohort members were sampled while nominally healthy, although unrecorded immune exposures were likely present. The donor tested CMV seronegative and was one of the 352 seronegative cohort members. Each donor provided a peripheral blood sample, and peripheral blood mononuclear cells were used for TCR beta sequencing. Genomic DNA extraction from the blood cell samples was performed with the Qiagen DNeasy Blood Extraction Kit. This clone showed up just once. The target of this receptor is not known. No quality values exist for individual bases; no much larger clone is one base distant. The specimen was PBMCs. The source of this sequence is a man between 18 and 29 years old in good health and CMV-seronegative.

CDR3 sequence: CASSGRQGAVEAFF. Here is the DNA: TGTGCCAGCAGTGGCAGACAGGGAGCGGTTGAAGCTTTCTTT. The sequence is built from TRBV6-1 and TRBJ1-1; TRBD1 aligns with 7 central bases. From cysteine to phenylalanine, the CDR3 is 14 amino acids long. The kept DNA is CDR3 alone, 42 bases in frame from the first base. CDR1 MNHNS and CDR2 SASEGT were looked up in the germline V gene. Trimming accounts for 4 bases at V and 7 bases at J, while the number of junction bases matched to no gene is 9.